Reported below is one TCR beta chain. This specimen belongs to a study of patients and donors after allogeneic stem cell transplantation. One entry per CDR3 protein, called by TCRdb with MiXCR from the RT-PCR reads. The top ten hold 5% to 6.5% of the sample, which has some 880,000 distinct CDR3 sequences, around 17% seen once. Material: blood, either unsorted or a sorted T cell fraction (not recorded which). The receptor was isolated from a human donor who was either an allogeneic HSCT recipient or a stem cell or donor lymphocyte infusion donor (not recorded which). It is not recorded whose cells these are; they may come from a transplant donor.

The CDR3 region is CSVEKASGGTDTQYF. As DNA, the CDR3 is TGCAGCGTTGAAAAGGCTAGCGGGGGCACAGATACGCAGTATTTT. The rearrangement joins TRBV29-1 to TRBJ2-3; 9 nucleotides match TRBD2. The CDR3 covers 15 residues. Germline V gene data show CDR1 as SQVTM and CDR2 as ANQGSEA. V gave up 2 bases and J gave up 1 base; unmatched junction bases: 4.